This T cell receptor beta chain derives from a study of cytomegalovirus exposure and HLA in healthy donors. Overall study results and limits: Later analysis associated a missense DCLRE1C variant with TCR beta V- and J-gene trimming. CMV serostatus was the sole immune exposure data available.

Regarding donors, all were healthy bone marrow donors. Nominally healthy donors were sampled, though unrecorded immune exposures were likely. This CDR3 region has 12 residues. V shed 0 bases and J shed 10 bases, with 7 bases lying between them. Germline CDR1 and CDR2: LNHNV and YYDKDF (reference sequence). Primers included in the PCR were 60 Vbeta and 13 Jbeta primers. Profiled with immunoSEQ multiplex PCR; TCRdb holds only in-frame clones, not every one. The sample has about 170,000 clones, 70% to 90% seen once. In the case of this clone: Its antigen remains unidentified.

Sequencing used PBMCs. This sequence joins TRBV15 and TRBJ2-1; D remains ambiguous. The source is a male donor in good health and CMV-seronegative. CDR3 loop: CATSRDHGEQFF. CDR3 nucleotide sequence: TGTGCCACCAGCAGAGATCACGGGGAGCAGTTCTTC.